A single sample is the source of the 9 T cell receptor beta chains below, sequenced in a study of T cells in localized non-small cell lung cancer. Some clones are missing from TCRdb's copy, which holds only in-frame ones; the method was immunoSEQ multiplex PCR. The sample lists 30,000 or so clones, around 93% occurring once. Source: peripheral blood, taken before any cancer treatment. The receptors originated from a female donor over 55 with stage I lung adenocarcinoma.

The V and J genes are TRBV28 and TRBJ1-6, with D perhaps matching TRBD1 (6 bases). V lost 4 bases to trimming and J lost 2 bases, with 12 bases between them. Germline V CDR1 and CDR2: MDHEN, SYDVKM. This CDR3 comprises 16 residues. The CDR3 DNA reads TGTGCCAGCAGTTCGAGCGGGGGCCCCTATAATTCACCCCTCCACTTT. Its protein product is CASSSSGGPYNSPLHF. The full variable domain, rest sourced from reference TRBV28 and TRBJ1-6, is DVKVTQSSRYLVKRTGEKVFLECVQDMDHENMFWYRQDPGLGLRLIYFSYDVKMKEKGDIPEGYSVSREKKERFSLILESASTNQTSMYLCASSSSGGPYNSPLHFGNGTRLTVT.

This clone was observed a few times. This sequence joins TRBV6-1 and TRBJ1-6; 7 nucleotides line up with TRBD1. This CDR3 has 13 amino acids. The ends lost 8 bases at V and 5 bases at J; junction bases unmatched: 3. The V gene's germline CDR1 is MNHNS and CDR2 SASEGT. As DNA, the CDR3 is TGTGCCAGCCTGGGACAGAATAATTCACCCCTCCACTTT. This gives the protein CASLGQNNSPLHF.

The chain is built from TRBV2 and TRBJ1-2; D possibly corresponds to TRBD1 (6 bases). With 7 bases removed from V and 5 bases from J, the gap between germline ends came to 17 bases. The CDR3 runs 14 residues. The germline V gene encodes CDR1 SNHLY and CDR2 FYNNEI. CDR3 nucleotides: TGTGCCAGCACCCCCGTACAGGGCGGTTATGGCTACACCTTC. This encodes CASTPVQGGYGYTF.

The chain has TRBV29-1 and TRBJ1-1; TRBD1 matches 7 bases. CDR3 length: 16 residues. Germline CDR1 SQVTM, CDR2 ANQGSEA. J lost 5 bases, V lost 5 bases, and 17 bases had no gene match. DNA for the CDR3: TGCAGCGTTTCTGACTTCAGGGGGACGGCGAGAACTGAAGCTTTCTTT. This encodes CSVSDFRGTARTEAFF. The full variable domain, completed using reference TRBV29-1 and TRBJ1-1, is SAVISQKPSRDICQRGTSLTIQCQVDSQVTMMFWYRQQPGQSLTLIATANQGSEATYESGFVIDKFPISRPNLTFSTLTVSNMSPEDSSIYLCSVSDFRGTARTEAFFGQGTRLTVV.

The chain links TRBV5-4 to TRBJ1-1; D is perhaps TRBD1 (6 bases). CDR1 is SGHNT, CDR2 YYREEE, per germline (reference sequence). CDR3 size: 14 residues. V lost 6 bases and J lost 3, with 15 bases in between. The CDR3 here is CASNEIGQYTEAFF. DNA for the CDR3: TGTGCCAGCAACGAAATCGGACAGTACACTGAAGCTTTCTTT.

The chain uses TRBV10-1 and TRBJ1-2, with D hard to call. Germline V gene data show CDR1 as WNHNN and CDR2 as SYGVQD (reference sequence). There are 13 residues in the CDR3. V lost 0 bases and J 10 bases, leaving 12 bases between the germline ends. CDR3 residues: CASSESPTLAYTF. The CDR3 bases are TGCGCCAGCAGTGAGTCGCCGACATTGGCCTACACCTTC.

Only one count was recorded for this clone. This chain joins TRBV5-6 and TRBJ2-3, with a tentative D call TRBD2 (5 bases). V lost 4 bases and J lost 0, with 15 bases in between. Germline values: CDR1 SGHDT, CDR2 YYEEEE. The CDR3 totals 16 residues. CDR3 nucleotide sequence: TGTGCCAGCAGCCCTGTAGGGAGAACTAGCACAGATACGCAGTATTTT. Translated, it gives CASSPVGRTSTDTQYF.

This sequence joins TRBV6-1 and TRBJ2-2; D might be TRBD1 or TRBD2, each matching 5 bases. Germline V CDR1 and CDR2: MNHNS, SASEGT. The CDR3 covers 14 residues. V was trimmed by 6 bases and J by 5 bases, leaving 13 bases between them. The CDR3 DNA follows: TGTGCCAGCAGAAGGGACGTAGGAACCGGGGAGCTGTTTTTT. It specifies CASRRDVGTGELFF.

The V call is TRBV6-6, the J call TRBJ2-4, with 7 bases that match TRBD2. With 0 bases clipped from V and 1 base from J, the junction kept 0 bases outside the gene matches. Per germline, CDR1 MNHNY and CDR2 SVGAGI (reference sequence). This CDR3 contains 15 residues. CDR3 in amino acids: CASSYSGGAKNIQYF. The CDR3 coding sequence is TGTGCCAGCAGTTACTCGGGGGGGGCCAAAAACATTCAGTACTTC.